Listed below are T cell receptor beta chains from one sample, sequenced in a study of blood T cell repertoires in COVID-19. Using immunoSEQ multiplex PCR, the repertoire was profiled, and TCRdb retains in-frame clones only, with some absent. In the table there are about 180,000 clones, approximately 85% of which are singletons. The sequenced material came from PBMCs or T cells enriched from blood (not recorded which). The receptor set was obtained from a woman aged 25-40 years who had recovered from COVID-19. Both conserved end residues are part of each CDR3. D genes are given only for firm matches. Clone size is shown for a subset of rows, as once, few, many or a class of expanded clone.

J gene	clone size	D gene	V gene	CDR3 protein	CDR3 DNA
TRBJ2-1	NA	TRBD2	TRBV4-1	CASSQASGRGNEQFF	TGCGCCAGCAGCCAAGCCAGCGGGAGAGGAAATGAGCAGTTCTTC
TRBJ1-5	few	TRBD1	TRBV28	CASSALGQGRNQPQHF	TGTGCCAGCAGCGCCCTAGGACAGGGTCGCAATCAGCCCCAGCATTTT
TRBJ1-3	NA	NA	TRBV9	CASSVDGGRGDTIYF	TGTGCCAGCAGCGTCGATGGGGGCCGTGGGGACACCATATATTTT
TRBJ2-2	NA	TRBD2	TRBV2	CAAGTSVTGELFF	TGTGCCGCCGGGACTAGTGTCACCGGGGAGCTGTTTTTT
TRBJ1-3	NA	NA	TRBV28	CASTPQVSGNTIYF	TGTGCCAGCACTCCGCAGGTTTCTGGAAACACCATATATTTT
TRBJ2-7	NA	TRBD2	TRBV27	CASSPRRGEPGQYF	TGTGCCAGCAGTCCGAGGCGGGGGGAACCGGGGCAGTACTTC
TRBJ2-7	NA	NA	TRBV12-5	CASGLVDNSYEQYF	TGTGCTAGTGGTTTGGTAGACAACTCCTACGAGCAGTACTTC
TRBJ2-1	NA	TRBD2	TRBV19	CASSRGEGNNEQFF	TGTGCCAGTAGTAGGGGGGAGGGAAACAATGAGCAGTTCTTC
TRBJ2-3	NA	TRBD1	TRBV2	CASSNRGSTDTQYF	TGTGCCAGCAGTAACAGGGGGAGCACAGATACGCAGTATTTT
TRBJ1-2	NA	NA	TRBV18	CASSPGPLRGLHYGYTF	TGTGCCAGCTCACCGGGCCCTTTGAGAGGGCTACACTATGGCTACACCTTC
TRBJ2-1	NA	NA	TRBV4-1	CASSQELGLLNEQFF	TGCGCCAGCAGCCAAGAACTGGGACTGCTCAATGAGCAGTTCTTC
TRBJ1-2	NA	NA	TRBV10-3	CAISGQTGYGYTF	TGTGCCATCAGTGGACAAACAGGGTATGGCTACACCTTC
TRBJ1-1	NA	TRBD1	TRBV18	CASSQGQRVAEAFF	TGTGCCAGCTCACAGGGACAGCGTGTCGCTGAAGCTTTCTTT
TRBJ1-2	NA	NA	TRBV24-1	CATSDGGIHYGYTF	TGTGCCACCAGTGATGGAGGGATTCACTATGGCTACACCTTC
TRBJ2-3	NA	TRBD1	TRBV5-6	CASSFGGTGSTDTQYF	TGTGCCAGCAGCTTCGGGGGGACAGGGAGCACAGATACGCAGTATTTT
TRBJ2-6	NA	NA	TRBV6-5	CASSFQGPGANVLTF	TGTGCCAGCAGTTTCCAGGGGCCTGGGGCCAACGTCCTGACTTTC
TRBJ1-3	NA	NA	TRBV7-7	CASSAQDRKSGNTIYF	TGTGCCAGCAGCGCCCAAGACAGAAAGTCTGGAAACACCATATATTTT
TRBJ1-2	NA	TRBD1	TRBV29-1	CSVAGQGVGYTF	TGCAGCGTTGCGGGACAGGGGGTTGGCTACACCTTC
TRBJ2-5	NA	NA	TRBV10-1	CASSTGHRGGVGETQYF	TGCGCCAGCAGTACGGGTCACAGGGGGGGTGTGGGAGAGACCCAGTACTTC
TRBJ2-7	NA	NA	TRBV30	CAWRERSSYEQYF	TGTGCCTGGAGGGAGCGGAGCTCCTACGAGCAGTACTTC
TRBJ2-7	NA	NA	TRBV5-1	CASNSGTRVYEQYF	TGCGCCAGCAATTCCGGGACAAGGGTCTACGAGCAGTACTTC
TRBJ2-7	NA	TRBD2	TRBV28	CASSSGRYEQYF	TGTGCCAGCAGTAGCGGGAGGTACGAGCAGTACTTC
TRBJ1-1	NA	TRBD1	TRBV7-9	CASSKIQGLGTEAFF	TGTGCCAGCAGTAAAATACAGGGGCTTGGCACTGAAGCTTTCTTT